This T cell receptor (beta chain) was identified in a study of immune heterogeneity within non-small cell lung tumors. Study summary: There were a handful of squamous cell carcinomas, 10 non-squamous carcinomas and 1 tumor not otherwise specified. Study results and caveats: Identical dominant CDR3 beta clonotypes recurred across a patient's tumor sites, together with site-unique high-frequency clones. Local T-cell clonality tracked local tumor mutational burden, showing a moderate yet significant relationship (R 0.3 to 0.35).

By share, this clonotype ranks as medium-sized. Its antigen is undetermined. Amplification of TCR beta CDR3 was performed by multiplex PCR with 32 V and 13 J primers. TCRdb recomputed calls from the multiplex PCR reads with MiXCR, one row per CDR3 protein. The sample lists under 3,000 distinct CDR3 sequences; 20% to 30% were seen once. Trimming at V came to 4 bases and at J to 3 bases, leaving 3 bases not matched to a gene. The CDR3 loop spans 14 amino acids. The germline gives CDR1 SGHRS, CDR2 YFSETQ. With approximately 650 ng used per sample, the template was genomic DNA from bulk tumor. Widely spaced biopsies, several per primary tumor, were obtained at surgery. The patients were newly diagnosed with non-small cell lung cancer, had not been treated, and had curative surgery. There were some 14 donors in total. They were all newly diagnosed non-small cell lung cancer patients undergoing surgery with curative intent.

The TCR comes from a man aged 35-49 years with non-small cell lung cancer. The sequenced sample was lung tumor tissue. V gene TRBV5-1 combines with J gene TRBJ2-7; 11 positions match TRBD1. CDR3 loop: CASSRTGGFYEQYF. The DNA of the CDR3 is TGCGCCAGCAGCAGGACAGGGGGCTTCTACGAGCAGTACTTC.